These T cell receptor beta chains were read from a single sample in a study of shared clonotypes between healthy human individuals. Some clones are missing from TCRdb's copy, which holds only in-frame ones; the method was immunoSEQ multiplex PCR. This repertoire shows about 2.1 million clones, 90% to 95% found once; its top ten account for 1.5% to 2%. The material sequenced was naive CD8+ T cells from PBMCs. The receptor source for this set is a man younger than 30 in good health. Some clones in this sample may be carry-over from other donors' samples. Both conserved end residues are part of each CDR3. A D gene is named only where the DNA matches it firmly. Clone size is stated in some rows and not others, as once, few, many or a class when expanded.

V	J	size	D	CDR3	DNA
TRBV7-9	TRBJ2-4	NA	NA	CASSPVRVIAKNIQYF	TGTGCCAGCAGCCCAGTTAGGGTAATAGCCAAAAACATTCAGTACTTC
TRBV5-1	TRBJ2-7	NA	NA	CASSGEAAYEQYF	TGCGCCAGCAGTGGGGAGGCCGCCTACGAGCAGTACTTC
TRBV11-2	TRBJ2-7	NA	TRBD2	CASSLYSGSTYEQYF	TGTGCCAGCAGCTTATACAGCGGGAGTACCTACGAGCAGTACTTC
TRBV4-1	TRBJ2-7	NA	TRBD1	CASSSSSGPGQAEEYF	TGCGCCAGCAGCTCCTCTTCTGGGCCGGGACAGGCTGAGGAGTACTTC
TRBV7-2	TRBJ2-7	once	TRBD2	CASSLWLAGTYEQYF	TGTGCCAGCAGCTTATGGCTAGCGGGCACCTACGAGCAGTACTTC
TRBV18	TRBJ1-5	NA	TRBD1	CASAWDRGRPQHF	TGTGCCAGCGCTTGGGACAGGGGCAGGCCCCAGCATTTT
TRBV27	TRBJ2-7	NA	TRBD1	CASLRDRGGLYEQYF	TGTGCCAGCTTACGGGACAGGGGCGGTTTGTACGAGCAGTACTTC
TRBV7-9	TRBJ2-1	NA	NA	CASSLVGGRNEQFF	TGTGCCAGCAGCTTAGTAGGGGGGCGCAATGAGCAGTTCTTC
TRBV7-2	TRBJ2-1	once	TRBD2	CACRSGSYNEQFF	TGTGCCTGCAGGAGCGGGAGCTACAATGAGCAGTTCTTC
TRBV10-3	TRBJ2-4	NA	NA	CAISAYRGLAKNIQYF	TGTGCCATCAGTGCCTATCGGGGGTTGGCCAAAAACATTCAGTACTTC
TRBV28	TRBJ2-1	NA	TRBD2	CASSLSLAGGNEQFF	TGTGCCAGCAGTTTAAGTCTAGCGGGAGGGAATGAGCAGTTCTTC
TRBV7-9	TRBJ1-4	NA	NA	CASRRGGNEKLFF	TGTGCCAGCAGGCGCGGGGGTAATGAAAAACTGTTTTTT
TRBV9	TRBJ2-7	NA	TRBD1	CASSVAGTGVIEQYF	TGTGCCAGCAGCGTGGCCGGGACAGGGGTTATCGAGCAGTACTTC
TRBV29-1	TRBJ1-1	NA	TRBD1	CSVRDRDTEAFF	TGCAGCGTCAGGGACAGGGACACTGAAGCTTTCTTT
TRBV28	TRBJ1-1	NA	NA	CASSAVWEAFF	TGTGCCAGCAGTGCCGTTTGGGAAGCTTTCTTT
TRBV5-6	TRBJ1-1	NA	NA	CASSGGLEGLRPEAFF	TGTGCCAGCAGCGGCGGCCTGGAAGGCTTAAGGCCTGAAGCTTTCTTT
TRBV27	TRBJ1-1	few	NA	CASNSQGGNTEAFF	TGTGCCAGCAACAGTCAGGGAGGGAACACTGAAGCTTTCTTT
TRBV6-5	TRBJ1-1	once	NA	CASSLRGNTEAFF	TGTGCCAGCAGTCTGAGGGGGAACACTGAAGCTTTCTTT
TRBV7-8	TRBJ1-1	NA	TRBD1	CASSADRVGTEAFF	TGTGCCAGCAGCGCTGACAGGGTTGGCACTGAAGCTTTCTTT
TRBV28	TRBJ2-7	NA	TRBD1	CASSTTGYGYEQYF	TGTGCCAGCAGCACGACAGGGTACGGCTACGAGCAGTACTTC
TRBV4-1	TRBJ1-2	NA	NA	CASSHGTLYGYTF	TGCGCCAGCAGCCACGGGACACTTTATGGCTACACCTTC
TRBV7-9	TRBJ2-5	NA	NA	CASTTLRGGQETQYF	TGTGCCAGCACCACTTTGAGGGGGGGTCAAGAGACCCAGTACTTC
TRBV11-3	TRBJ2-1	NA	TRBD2	CASSLVASGVNNEQFF	TGTGCCAGCAGCTTAGTGGCTAGCGGGGTTAACAATGAGCAGTTCTTC
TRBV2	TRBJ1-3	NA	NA	CASSEGGSGNTIYF	TGTGCCAGCAGTGAGGGGGGTTCCGGAAACACCATATATTTT
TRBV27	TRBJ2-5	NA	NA	CASSFPGAETQYF	TGTGCCAGCAGTTTCCCAGGGGCCGAGACCCAGTACTTC
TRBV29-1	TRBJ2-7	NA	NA	CSVVPVGSTYEQYF	TGCAGCGTTGTTCCGGTAGGTTCTACCTACGAGCAGTACTTC
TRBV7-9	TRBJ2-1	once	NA	CASSLEAAGASYNEQFF	TGTGCCAGCAGCTTAGAAGCGGCAGGGGCGTCCTACAATGAGCAGTTCTTC
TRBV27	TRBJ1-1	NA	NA	CASRFRGTEAFF	TGTGCCAGCAGATTTAGGGGCACTGAAGCTTTCTTT
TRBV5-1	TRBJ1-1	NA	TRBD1	CASSVWVGQTNTEAFF	TGCGCCAGCAGTGTTTGGGTGGGACAGACGAACACTGAAGCTTTCTTT
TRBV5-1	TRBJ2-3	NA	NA	CASSLGEWPTTDTQYF	TGCGCCAGCAGCTTGGGGGAGTGGCCCACCACAGATACGCAGTATTTT
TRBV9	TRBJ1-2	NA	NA	CASSAHPAGMRGENGYTF	TGTGCCAGCAGCGCCCATCCGGCAGGGATGCGGGGTGAAAATGGCTACACCTTC
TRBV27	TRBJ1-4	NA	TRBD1	CASRQGALGKLFF	TGTGCCAGCAGACAGGGGGCGCTGGGAAAACTGTTTTTT
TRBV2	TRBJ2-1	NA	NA	CVAPGRDNEQFF	TGTGTCGCGCCCGGCAGGGACAATGAGCAGTTCTTC
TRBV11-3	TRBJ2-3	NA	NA	CASSLRPRGTQYF	TGTGCCAGCAGCCTCAGACCGAGGGGTACGCAGTATTTT
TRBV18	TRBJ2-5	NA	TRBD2	CASSPQALAGTNQETQYF	TGTGCCAGCTCACCCCAAGCACTAGCGGGAACTAACCAAGAGACCCAGTACTTC
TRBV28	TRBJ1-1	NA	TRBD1	CASSRSYRDRDVDTEAFF	TGTGCCAGCAGCCGATCCTACCGGGACAGGGATGTGGACACTGAAGCTTTCTTT
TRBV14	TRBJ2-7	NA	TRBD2	CASSQEGWEGSYEQYF	TGTGCCAGCAGCCAAGAGGGGTGGGAGGGCTCCTACGAGCAGTACTTC
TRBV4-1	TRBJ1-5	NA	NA	CASSLKGAGQPQHF	TGCGCCAGCAGCCTTAAGGGCGCGGGTCAGCCCCAGCATTTT
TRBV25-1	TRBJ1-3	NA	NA	CASIGMSSGNTIYF	TGTGCCAGCATCGGGATGAGCTCTGGAAACACCATATATTTT
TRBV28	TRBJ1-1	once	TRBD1	CASSATGAGLKNTEAFF	TGTGCCAGCAGTGCGACAGGGGCTGGTTTAAAGAACACTGAAGCTTTCTTT
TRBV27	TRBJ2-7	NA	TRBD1	CASGIRGQAYEQYF	TGTGCCAGCGGGATACGCGGACAGGCCTACGAGCAGTACTTC
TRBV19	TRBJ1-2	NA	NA	CASSYRTSYGYTF	TGTGCCAGTAGCTACAGGACCTCCTATGGCTACACCTTC
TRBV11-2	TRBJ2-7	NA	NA	CASSSLTGSYEQYF	TGTGCCAGCAGTTCTTTAACAGGATCCTACGAGCAGTACTTC
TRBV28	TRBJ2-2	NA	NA	CASSLLLVGTGELFF	TGTGCCAGCAGTTTATTGCTAGTAGGCACCGGGGAGCTGTTTTTT
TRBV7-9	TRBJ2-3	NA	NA	CASRITGHSTDTQYF	TGTGCCAGCAGGATAACAGGGCATAGCACAGATACGCAGTATTTT
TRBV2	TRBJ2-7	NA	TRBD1	CATSGRDRVYEQYF	TGTGCCACCAGTGGCCGGGACAGGGTCTACGAGCAGTACTTC
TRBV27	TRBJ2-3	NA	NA	CASSLFPDTQYF	TGTGCCAGCAGTTTATTTCCAGATACGCAGTATTTT
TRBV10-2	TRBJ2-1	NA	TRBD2	CASTLAGGVGSYNEQFF	TGCGCCAGCACCCTAGCGGGAGGAGTTGGCTCCTACAATGAGCAGTTCTTC
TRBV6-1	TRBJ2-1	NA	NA	CASSDGGSLYNEQFF	TGTGCCAGCAGTGACGGGGGTAGCCTCTACAATGAGCAGTTCTTC
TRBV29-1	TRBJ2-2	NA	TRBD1	CSSRTGITGELFF	TGCAGCTCACGGACAGGGATCACCGGGGAGCTGTTTTTT
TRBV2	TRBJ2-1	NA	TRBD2	CASSEIPGTTYNEQFF	TGTGCCAGCAGTGAAATTCCCGGGACTACCTACAATGAGCAGTTCTTC
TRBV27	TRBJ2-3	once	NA	CASSFRQGALGFLAASTDTQYF	TGTGCCAGCAGTTTTCGGCAGGGGGCGTTGGGTTTTCTAGCGGCGAGCACAGATACGCAGTATTTT
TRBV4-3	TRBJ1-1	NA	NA	CASSQVWGPDTEAFF	TGCGCCAGCAGCCAAGTGTGGGGGCCGGACACTGAAGCTTTCTTT
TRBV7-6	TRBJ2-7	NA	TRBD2	CASSLEELAGGRYF	TGTGCCAGCAGCTTAGAAGAACTAGCGGGAGGGCGGTACTTC
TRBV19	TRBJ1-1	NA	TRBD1	CATRGVGNTEAFF	TGTGCCACCAGGGGGGTCGGCAACACTGAAGCTTTCTTT
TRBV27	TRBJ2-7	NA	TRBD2	CASRPSSGGAYEQYF	TGTGCCAGCAGACCCTCCAGCGGGGGGGCCTACGAGCAGTACTTC
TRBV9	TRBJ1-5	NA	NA	CASSVLPDGQPQHF	TGTGCCAGCAGCGTATTGCCGGACGGCCAGCCCCAGCATTTT
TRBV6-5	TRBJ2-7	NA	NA	CASISSNHEQYF	TGTGCCAGCATATCGAGTAACCACGAGCAGTACTTC
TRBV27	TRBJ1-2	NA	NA	CASSLGGGGYGYTF	TGTGCCAGCAGTTTGGGGGGCGGAGGATATGGCTACACCTTC